This TCR beta chain was observed in a study of T cell repertoires in cytomegalovirus infection. This clonotype appeared many times. As yet, its antigen is unknown. TCRdb redid the calling of the reads with MiXCR, one entry per CDR3 protein. The sample contains 80,000 or so distinct CDR3 sequences, 20% to 30% of which appear only once. The V gene's germline CDR1 is SGHTA and CDR2 FQGNSA. V was shortened by 3 bases and J by 8 bases, with 7 bases between the two germline ends. This CDR3 is 12 amino acids long. This TCR derives from a human donor in good health (CMV status not recorded). Some clones in this sample may be carry-over from other donors' samples. The rearrangement joins TRBV7-2 to TRBJ2-2, with D possibly matching TRBD2 (6 bases). Sequenced material: CD8+ T cells from cultured PBMCs, taken from culture after CMV antigen stimulation. This chain's CDR3 is CASSLGLGELFF. In nucleotides, the CDR3 is TGTGCCAGCAGCTTGGGACTTGGGGAGCTGTTTTTT.